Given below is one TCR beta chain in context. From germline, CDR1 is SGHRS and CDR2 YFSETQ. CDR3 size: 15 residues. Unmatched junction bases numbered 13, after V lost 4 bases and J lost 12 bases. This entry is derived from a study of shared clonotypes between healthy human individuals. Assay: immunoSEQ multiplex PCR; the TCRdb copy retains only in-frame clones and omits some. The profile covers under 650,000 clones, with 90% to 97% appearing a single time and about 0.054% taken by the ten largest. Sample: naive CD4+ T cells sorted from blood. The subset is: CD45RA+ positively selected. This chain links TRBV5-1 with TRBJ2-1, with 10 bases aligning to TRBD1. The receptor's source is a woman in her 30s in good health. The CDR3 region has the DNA TGCGCCAGCAGCATTGAACCGGGACAGGGGATGGGGCAGTTCTTC. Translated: CASSIEPGQGMGQFF.